One and the same sample provided the 5 T cell receptor beta chains below, sequenced in a study of blood T cell repertoires in COVID-19. Generated by immunoSEQ multiplex PCR, the TCRdb table keeps only in-frame clones and is missing some. The table lists about 160,000 clones, around 92% of them singletons. Sequenced input: peripheral blood. These receptors all stem from a man aged 25-45 years with COVID-19, enrolled during active disease.

The rearrangement joins TRBV2 to TRBJ2-7, with a possible D match to TRBD1 (5 bases). Germline V lookup: CDR1 SNHLY, CDR2 FYNNEI. The CDR3 is 11 residues long. Trimming stripped 9 bases from V and 3 bases from J, with 9 bases between. CDR3 sequence reads: CARRQIYEQYF. The DNA for the CDR3 is TGTGCCAGAAGACAGATCTACGAGCAGTACTTC.

The CDR3 is CASSRDSYGYTF. Here the CDR3 DNA reads TGTGCCAGCAGCCGCGACAGTTATGGCTACACCTTC. This rearrangement joins TRBV14 to TRBJ1-2, with a possible D match to TRBD1 (5 bases). From germline, CDR1 is SGHDN and CDR2 FVKESK. V lost 4 bases to trimming and J lost 5 bases, with 8 bases between them. There are 12 residues in the CDR3.

The rearrangement links TRBV28 to TRBJ1-6; D is perhaps TRBD1 (6 bases). The CDR3 is 16 amino acids. Germline values: CDR1 MDHEN, CDR2 SYDVKM. The V end was cut by 5 bases, the J end by 6 bases, with 17 bases between. CDR3 amino acids: CASSRTPGHLNSPLHF. The CDR3 nucleotides read TGTGCCAGCAGTCGCACCCCGGGACACCTTAATTCACCCCTCCACTTT. The full variable domain, its missing parts supplied by reference TRBV28 and TRBJ1-6, is DVKVTQSSRYLVKRTGEKVFLECVQDMDHENMFWYRQDPGLGLRLIYFSYDVKMKEKGDIPEGYSVSREKKERFSLILESASTNQTSMYLCASSRTPGHLNSPLHFGNGTRLTVT.

V is TRBV6-1 and J is TRBJ1-6; D is unclear. This CDR3 has 16 residues. Trimming stripped 2 bases from V and 11 bases from J, with 19 bases between. Germline CDR1 MNHNS, CDR2 SASEGT. As DNA, the CDR3 is TGTGCCAGCAGTGAACCCGGGGTCGGGTCCGCGGCACCCCTCCACTTT. Translating it yields CASSEPGVGSAAPLHF.

The chain employs TRBV12-5 and TRBJ2-1, with a tentative D call TRBD2 (5 bases). The germline V gene encodes CDR1 LGHNT and CDR2 FRNRAP. The CDR3 loop spans 14 amino acids. Trimming pared 5 bases from V and 4 bases from J, leaving 12 bases between. The CDR3 sequence is CASGGRGAYNEQFF. The CDR3 region has the DNA TGTGCTAGTGGTGGACGGGGTGCGTACAATGAGCAGTTCTTC.